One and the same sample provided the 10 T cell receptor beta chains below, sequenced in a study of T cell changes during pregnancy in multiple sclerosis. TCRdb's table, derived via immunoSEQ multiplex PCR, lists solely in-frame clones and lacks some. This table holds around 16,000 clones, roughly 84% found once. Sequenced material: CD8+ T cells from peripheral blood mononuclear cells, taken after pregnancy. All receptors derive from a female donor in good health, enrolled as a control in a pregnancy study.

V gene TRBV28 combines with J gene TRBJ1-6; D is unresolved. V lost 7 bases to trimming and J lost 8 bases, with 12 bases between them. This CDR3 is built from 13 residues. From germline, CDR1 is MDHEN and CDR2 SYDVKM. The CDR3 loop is CASKPVVDSPLHF. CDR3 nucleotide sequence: TGTGCCAGCAAGCCTGTAGTGGATTCACCCCTCCACTTT.

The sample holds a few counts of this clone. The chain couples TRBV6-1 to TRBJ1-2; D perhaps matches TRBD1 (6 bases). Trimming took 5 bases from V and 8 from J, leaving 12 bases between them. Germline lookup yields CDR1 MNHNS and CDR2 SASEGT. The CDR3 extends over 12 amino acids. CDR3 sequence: CASSPDSGGYTF. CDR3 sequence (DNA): TGTGCCAGCAGTCCGGACAGCGGCGGCTACACCTTC.

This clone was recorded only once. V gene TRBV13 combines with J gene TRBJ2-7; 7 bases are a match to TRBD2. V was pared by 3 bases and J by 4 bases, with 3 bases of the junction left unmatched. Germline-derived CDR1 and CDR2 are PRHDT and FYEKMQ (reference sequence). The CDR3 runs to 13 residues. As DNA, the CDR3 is TGTGCCAGCAGCTTGCGGGGAGGGTACGAGCAGTACTTC. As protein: CASSLRGGYEQYF.

In DNA, the CDR3 is TGTGCCAGCAGTGTGGGGGCGGAAGCCAATCAGCCCCAGCATTTT. This gives the protein CASSVGAEANQPQHF. The chain employs TRBV6-4 and TRBJ1-5; tentative D call: TRBD1 (6 bases). Germline V lookup: CDR1 MRHNA, CDR2 SNTAGT. Trimming cost V 4 bases and J 3 bases, with 13 bases left between them. The CDR3 is 15 amino acids.

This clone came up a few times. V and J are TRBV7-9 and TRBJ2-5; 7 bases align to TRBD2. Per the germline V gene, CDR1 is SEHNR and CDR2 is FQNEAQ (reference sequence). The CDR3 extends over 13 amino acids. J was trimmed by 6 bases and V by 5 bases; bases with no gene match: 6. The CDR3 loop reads CASSPGLEQTQYF. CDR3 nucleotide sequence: TGTGCCAGCAGCCCAGGACTAGAGCAGACCCAGTACTTC.

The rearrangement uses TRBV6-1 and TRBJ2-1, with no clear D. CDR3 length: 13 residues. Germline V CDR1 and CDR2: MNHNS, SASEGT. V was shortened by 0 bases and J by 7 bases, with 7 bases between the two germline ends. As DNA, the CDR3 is TGTGCCAGCAGTGAAGCTGAGGTTAATGAGCAGTTCTTC. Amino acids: CASSEAEVNEQFF.

CDR3 coding DNA: TGTGCCACAACCCCCGTTGGGGAGGGGGGGACCTACGAGCAGTACTTC. Translated: CATTPVGEGGTYEQYF. The V gene is TRBV6-6, the J gene TRBJ2-7; a weak D match, TRBD2 (7 bases). V lost 10 bases and J lost 2, with 24 bases in between. This CDR3 has 16 residues. In germline, CDR1 is MNHNY, CDR2 SVGAGI (reference sequence).

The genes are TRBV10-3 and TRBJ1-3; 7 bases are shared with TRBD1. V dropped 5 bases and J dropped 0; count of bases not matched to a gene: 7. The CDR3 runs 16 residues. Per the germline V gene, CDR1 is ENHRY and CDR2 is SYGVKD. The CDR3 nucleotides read TGTGCCATCAGTCACAGGGGTAGTACCTCTGGAAACACCATATATTTT. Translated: CAISHRGSTSGNTIYF.

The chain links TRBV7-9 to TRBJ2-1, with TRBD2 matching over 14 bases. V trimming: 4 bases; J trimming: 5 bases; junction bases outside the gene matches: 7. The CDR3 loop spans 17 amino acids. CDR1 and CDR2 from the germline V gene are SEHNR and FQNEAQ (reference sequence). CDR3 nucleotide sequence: TGTGCCAGCAGCTCCGGACTAGCGGGAGGCCTCCACAATGAGCAGTTCTTC. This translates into CASSSGLAGGLHNEQFF. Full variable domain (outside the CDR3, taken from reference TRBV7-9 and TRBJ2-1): DTGVSQNPRHKITKRGQNVTFRCDPISEHNRLYWYRQTLGQGPEFLTYFQNEAQLEKSRLLSDRFSAERPKGSFSTLEIQRTEQGDSAMYLCASSSGLAGGLHNEQFFGPGTRLTVL.

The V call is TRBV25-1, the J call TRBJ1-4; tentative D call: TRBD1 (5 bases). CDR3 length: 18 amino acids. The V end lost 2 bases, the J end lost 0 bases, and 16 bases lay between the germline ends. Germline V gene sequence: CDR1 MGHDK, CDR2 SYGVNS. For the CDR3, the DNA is TGTGCCAGCAGTGAAATGCAGGAGGGACTTACAACTAATGAAAAACTGTTTTTT. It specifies CASSEMQEGLTTNEKLFF.